This entry is about one T cell receptor (beta chain). Antigen specificity is unknown. This record comes from a study of cytomegalovirus exposure and HLA in healthy donors. For the study at large: Findings of an earlier analysis included over 95 million unique TCR beta sequences from roughly 200 million T cells. Inside one of the first data releases sat about 85 million unique TCRs taken from HLA-typed donors.

The study, taken as a whole, reports: For presence/absence analyses, sequencing depth was assumed to be roughly uniform across donors. The investigators catalogued 150 or so TCR beta chains as cytomegalovirus-associated.

Primers included in the PCR were 60 Vbeta and 13 Jbeta primers. Sequencing used immunoSEQ multiplex PCR; TCRdb keeps in-frame clones, though not all of them. The data contain 190,000 or so clones, roughly three quarters of them singletons. Trimming shortened V by 10 bases and J by 4 bases, and 18 bases separated the two germline ends. The CDR3 contains 14 residues. Germline values: CDR1 MNHNS, CDR2 SASEGT. This TCR was sampled from a male donor in good health and CMV-seropositive. Sequencing was done on a sample of PBMCs. The chain combines TRBV6-1 with TRBJ2-3, with a weak D call TRBD2 (5 bases). This CDR3 reads CATTRAGVADTQYF. The DNA of the CDR3 is TGTGCCACCACGAGGGCGGGTGTGGCAGATACGCAGTATTTT.